This T cell receptor beta chain was sequenced for a study of blood T cell repertoires in COVID-19. Study at large: From the United States, Italy and Spain came samples of acute and convalescent COVID-19. T cells, B-cell-depleted T cells, or PBMCs supplied cDNA or gDNA.

The germline V gene encodes CDR1 MNHEY and CDR2 SMNVEV (reference sequence). The CDR3 is 16 residues long. V was cut by 5 bases and J by 3 bases, with 17 bases left in between. As originally analysed: Estimates of nucleated cell counts were drawn from the amplification of reference gene primers. Repertoires were generated with immunoSEQ multiplex PCR, while TCRdb's copy carries only in-frame clones and drops some. That table is the source of V, J and clone size, and D and trimming were worked out from the DNA. The sample includes 95,000 to 150,000 clones, about 85% of them seen just once. This clone was seen a single time.

The receptor comes from a man of 80 years or more with active or convalescent COVID-19. J is TRBJ2-4 and V is TRBV27; a possible D gene is TRBD1 (5 bases). What was sequenced was peripheral blood. CDR3 coding DNA: TGTGCCAGCAGTCCATTCCTTACAGGCCTCAAAAACATTCAGTACTTC. As protein: CASSPFLTGLKNIQYF.